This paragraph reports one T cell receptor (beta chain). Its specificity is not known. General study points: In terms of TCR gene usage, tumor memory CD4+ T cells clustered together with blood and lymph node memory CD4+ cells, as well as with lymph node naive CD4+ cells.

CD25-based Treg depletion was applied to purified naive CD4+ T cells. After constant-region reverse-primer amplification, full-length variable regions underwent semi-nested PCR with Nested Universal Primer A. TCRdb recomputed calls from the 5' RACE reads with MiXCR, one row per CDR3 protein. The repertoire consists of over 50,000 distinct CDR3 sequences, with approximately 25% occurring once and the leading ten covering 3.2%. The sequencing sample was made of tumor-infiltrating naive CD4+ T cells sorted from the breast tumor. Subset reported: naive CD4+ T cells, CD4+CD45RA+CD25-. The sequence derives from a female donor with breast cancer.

Here the CDR3 reads CASSQAFRAKNIQYF. The CDR3 DNA reads TGCGCCAGCAGCCAAGCCTTTCGAGCCAAAAACATTCAGTACTTC. The chain links TRBV4-1 to TRBJ2-4; D not certain. The V gene's germline CDR1 is MGHRA and CDR2 YSYEKL. The CDR3 contains 15 residues. V was clipped by 1 base and J by 0 bases, with 7 bases between them.